Listed here are 20 T cell receptor beta chains from one sample, sequenced in a study of shared clonotypes between healthy human individuals. The assay was immunoSEQ multiplex PCR, and TCRdb's table has in-frame clones only and misses some. The table shows 450,000 to 500,000 clones, with 65% to 80% occurring only once. Sequencing input: PBMCs. These receptors all come from a woman in her forties in good health. Some clones in this sample may be carry-over from other donors' samples.

The V and J genes are TRBV5-1 and TRBJ2-1; possibly TRBD1 or TRBD2 for D (5 bases each). CDR1 SGHRS and CDR2 YFSETQ come from the germline V gene. Between the trimmed V and J ends, which lost 1 base and 4 bases, there was a span of 12 bases. The CDR3 extends over 15 amino acids. CDR3 in amino acids: CASSLRRGPYNEQFF. CDR3 in DNA: TGCGCCAGCAGCTTGCGACGGGGACCGTACAATGAGCAGTTCTTC.

Points on this clone: Additional DNA sequences in this sample encode the identical CDR3. The chain recombines TRBV9 with TRBJ2-2; D not resolved. CDR3 length: 15 residues. From germline, CDR1 is SGDLS and CDR2 YYNGEE. Trimming left V 3 bases short and J 2 bases short, with 11 bases between. The CDR3 spells CASSAGRANTGELFF. CDR3 nucleotide sequence: TGTGCCAGCAGCGCCGGTCGGGCCAACACCGGGGAGCTGTTTTTT.

This clone was detected once. The CDR3 DNA sequence: TGTGCCAGCGACCGATTTACTAGCGGGAGGACAGATACGCAGTATTTT. Protein product: CASDRFTSGRTDTQYF. This chain links TRBV21-1 with TRBJ2-3; no DNA check was done on the table's D call, TRBD2. TRBV21-1 is reported as a pseudogene. The CDR3 has 16 amino acids.

The J gene is TRBJ2-7, the V gene TRBV15; D possibly corresponds to TRBD2 (6 bases). The CDR3 extends over 18 amino acids. The germline V gene encodes CDR1 LNHNV and CDR2 YYDKDF (reference sequence). V lost 2 bases and J 4 bases, leaving 24 bases between the germline ends. CDR3 nucleotide sequence: TGTGCCACCAGCAGAACTTCTAAAGGGGTAAAGGGACTGTACGAGCAGTACTTC. It encodes CATSRTSKGVKGLYEQYF.

The rearrangement uses TRBV6-4 and TRBJ2-1; TRBD2 aligns across 12 bases. Trimming removed 7 bases from V and 7 bases from J; junction bases left unmatched: 8. The germline V gene has CDR1 MRHNA and CDR2 SNTAGT. The CDR3 is 15 residues long. The CDR3 is CASTPTSGSSNEQFF. The CDR3 nucleotides are TGTGCCAGCACTCCGACTAGCGGGAGTAGTAATGAGCAGTTCTTC.

The V and J genes are TRBV28 and TRBJ2-2; 7 bases align to TRBD1. The germline V gene encodes CDR1 MDHEN and CDR2 SYDVKM. V lost 6 bases, J lost 1 base, and 5 bases stayed unmatched. CDR3 length equals 15 residues. DNA of the CDR3: TGTGCCAGCAGAGGCCGGGACAGGAACACCGGGGAGCTGTTTTTT. Its translation: CASRGRDRNTGELFF.

V and J are TRBV18 and TRBJ2-3, with D hard to call. The CDR3 loop spans 13 amino acids. V was clipped by 0 bases and J by 4 bases, with 5 bases between them. Per the germline V gene, CDR1 is KGHSH and CDR2 is LQKENI. The CDR3 here is CASSPPPADTQYF. The CDR3 region has the DNA TGTGCCAGCTCACCACCGCCGGCAGATACGCAGTATTTT.

CDR3 DNA: TGTGCCAGCAGCTTAGGTGAGCGCACTGAAGCTTTCTTT. Its translation: CASSLGERTEAFF. The chain joins TRBV4-2 to TRBJ1-1, with no clear D. The CDR3 totals 13 residues. Trimming shortened V by 5 bases and J by 4 bases, and 11 bases separated the two germline ends. In germline, CDR1 is LGHNA, CDR2 YNFKEQ.

The CDR3 sequence: CASSLQRSTDTQYF. In DNA form, the CDR3 reads TGCGCCAGCAGCTTGCAACGGAGCACAGATACGCAGTATTTT. The chain has TRBV5-1 and TRBJ2-3; D is unresolved. Germline V CDR1 and CDR2: SGHRS, YFSETQ. V was pared by 1 base and J by 0 bases, with 6 bases between. CDR3 length: 14 residues.

The V gene is TRBV18, the J gene TRBJ1-5; D gene unclear. Germline V gene data show CDR1 as KGHSH and CDR2 as LQKENI. V lost 4 bases and J 4 bases, leaving 11 bases between the germline ends. This CDR3 is 14 amino acids long. Here the CDR3 reads CASSLVEQNQPQHF. In DNA form, the CDR3 reads TGTGCCAGCTCACTGGTGGAACAGAATCAGCCCCAGCATTTT.

As to this clone: An end of the junction differs from the germline gene, which may be a read error. The J gene is TRBJ2-3, the V gene TRBV30; a possible D gene is TRBD1 (6 bases). The CDR3 has 13 amino acids. Germline CDR1 GTSNPN, CDR2 SVGIG (reference sequence). The CDR3 here is CAWSFRGTGTQYF. The CDR3 DNA is TGTGCCTGGAGTTTCAGGGGCACAGGTACGCAGTATTTT.

The genes are TRBV6-6 and TRBJ2-5; 11 bases fit TRBD2. Gene TRBJ2-7 matches the end of the DNA better, so the J call may be wrong. In germline, CDR1 is MNHNY, CDR2 SVGAGI (reference sequence). This CDR3 has 15 residues. As DNA, the CDR3 is TGTGCCAGCAGAACGACTAGCGGGGATTCCTACGAGCAGTACTTC. Translation gives CASRTTSGDSYEQYF.

The chain has TRBV27 and TRBJ1-2; the match to TRBD1 covers 10 bases. CDR3 size: 14 residues. The ends lost 6 bases at V and 2 bases at J; junction bases unmatched: 3. Germline V gene sequence: CDR1 MNHEY, CDR2 SMNVEV (reference sequence). CDR3 sequence reads: CASRGTGANYGYTF. CDR3 nucleotide sequence: TGTGCCAGCAGGGGGACAGGGGCGAACTATGGCTACACCTTC.

The rearrangement uses TRBV4-1 and TRBJ2-3; 8 bases map to TRBD1. The CDR3 length is 14 residues. Trimming took 5 bases from V and 5 from J; bases not matched to a gene: 6. The germline CDR1 and CDR2 sequences are MGHRA and YSYEKL. The CDR3 loop is CASSYQGAEDTQYF. The CDR3, as DNA: TGCGCCAGCAGCTACCAGGGGGCTGAAGATACGCAGTATTTT.

The chain has TRBV18 and TRBJ2-2; 13 bases are a match to TRBD2. Germline CDR1 KGHSH, CDR2 LQKENI. V was clipped by 6 bases and J by 4 bases; unmatched bases: 8. The length of the CDR3 is 17 residues. Here the CDR3 reads CASSLRTSGSGTGELFF. The DNA of the CDR3 is TGTGCCAGCTCTCTCAGGACTAGCGGGAGCGGCACCGGGGAGCTGTTTTTT.

This clone occurred once. CDR3 in DNA: TGCGCCAGCAGTGCAGCGGGAGATTTCTACAATGAGCAGTTCTTC. This translates into CASSAAGDFYNEQFF. The chain carries TRBV10-2 and TRBJ2-1; TRBD2 aligns across 8 bases. CDR3 length equals 15 residues. The germline V gene encodes CDR1 WSHSY and CDR2 SAAADI. V gave up 4 bases and J gave up 3 bases; unmatched junction bases: 5.

The rearrangement uses TRBV7-3 and TRBJ2-5; D gene uncertain. Trimming took 5 bases from V and 4 from J, leaving 11 bases between them. The germline V gene has CDR1 SGHTA and CDR2 FQGTGA. The CDR3 has 13 residues. CDR3 DNA: TGTGCCAGCAGCCCCCCTGGCGGAGAGACCCAGTACTTC. Translation gives CASSPPGGETQYF.

V and J are TRBV29-1 and TRBJ1-3, with D possibly being TRBD1 (5 bases). The germline V gene has CDR1 SQVTM and CDR2 ANQGSEA. The CDR3 runs 15 residues. Trimming pared 5 bases from V and 1 base from J, leaving 15 bases between. CDR3 loop: CSVPGRGESGNTIYF. The CDR3 DNA is TGCAGCGTTCCCGGACGGGGCGAATCTGGAAACACCATATATTTT.

The rearrangement links TRBV6-1 to TRBJ1-5, with TRBD1 identical over 12 bases. The CDR3 runs to 18 residues. With 4 bases clipped from V and 3 bases from J, the junction kept 10 bases outside the gene matches. Per the germline V gene, CDR1 is MNHNS and CDR2 is SASEGT. CDR3 region: CASSGGTGGVRINQPQHF. DNA for the CDR3: TGTGCCAGCAGTGGCGGGACAGGGGGCGTTAGAATCAATCAGCCCCAGCATTTT.

This clone was counted once. This CDR3 is CASSIFSYNEQFF. DNA of the CDR3: TGTGCCAGCAGCATCTTCTCCTACAATGAGCAGTTCTTC. This rearrangement joins TRBV6-1 to TRBJ2-1, with D uncertain. Germline loops: CDR1 MNHNS, CDR2 SASEGT. The V end lost 6 bases, the J end lost 0 bases, and 6 bases lay between the germline ends. The CDR3 has 13 residues.